One sample yielded the 5 T cell receptor beta chains listed below, sequenced in a study of T cells in Graves' hyperthyroidism and ophthalmopathy. Amplification targeted TCR beta CDR3 regions from RNA transcripts. During a first-round RT-PCR of the TCR CDR3, the HTBI primer set was used. TCRdb re-called the multiplex PCR reads through MiXCR, storing one row per CDR3 protein. The table shows about half a million distinct CDR3 sequences, with about 16% occurring only once. Material: blood. The origin of the receptors is a woman aged 25 to 45 with Graves' ophthalmopathy.

This clonotype was recorded a few times. This sequence joins TRBV5-1 and TRBJ2-3; D could derive from TRBD1 or TRBD2 (6 bases each). CDR1 and CDR2 from the germline V gene are SGHRS and YFSETQ. The CDR3 is made up of 16 amino acids. The V end lost 4 bases, the J end lost 0 bases, and 15 bases lay between the germline ends. CDR3 amino acids: CASSHQRGTSTDTQYF. In nucleotides, the CDR3 is TGCGCCAGCAGCCACCAAAGGGGGACTAGCACAGATACGCAGTATTTT.

Ten or more counts support this clonotype. The V gene is TRBV20-1, the J gene TRBJ2-1; possible D gene TRBD2, 7 bases. This CDR3 region has 15 residues. Per the germline V gene, CDR1 is DFQATT and CDR2 is SNEGSKA (reference sequence). Trimming removed 2 bases from V and 10 bases from J, with 21 bases in between. CDR3: CSARKGDEGGTEQFF. Written as DNA, the CDR3 is TGCAGTGCTAGAAAGGGGGATGAGGGAGGGACCGAGCAGTTCTTC.

Many counts were recorded for this clonotype. This chain joins TRBV28 and TRBJ2-7; D call uncertain. This CDR3 is built from 18 residues. Looked up from germline, CDR1 is MDHEN and CDR2 is SYDVKM. Trimming removed 3 bases at V and 2 bases at J, with 23 bases between. In nucleotides, the CDR3 is TGTGCCAGCAGTTTTACGCCCAACAACCGAGACCCCGCCTACGAGCAGTACTTC. It specifies CASSFTPNNRDPAYEQYF.

This rearrangement joins TRBV27 to TRBJ2-3, with 7 bases lining up with TRBD1. Germline values: CDR1 MNHEY, CDR2 SMNVEV (reference sequence). V lost 5 bases to trimming and J lost 2 bases; unmatched junction nucleotides: 10. This CDR3 is built from 16 residues. Written as DNA, the CDR3 is TGTGCCAGCAGTCAACCCGGGACAGACTACACAGATACGCAGTATTTT. It specifies CASSQPGTDYTDTQYF.

A few counts support this clonotype. The chain's CDR3 is CASSGDTGELFF. The CDR3 DNA reads as TGTGCCAGCAGCGGAGACACCGGGGAGCTGTTTTTT. V usage is TRBV9 and J usage is TRBJ2-2; no clear D. Trimming stripped 3 bases from V and 3 bases from J, with 3 bases between. The CDR3 runs to 12 residues. Germline CDR1 is SGDLS and CDR2 is YYNGEE.